Described below is a single T cell receptor (beta chain) sequence and its context. This receptor's antigen is unknown. Base qualities are missing; no much larger clone stands one base away. CDR1 and CDR2 are read off the germline V gene as SGHTA and FQGNSA. The CDR3 holds 15 amino acids from the cysteine to the phenylalanine. Only CDR3 DNA is held: 45 bases, read in frame from base 1. V loses 0 bases, J loses 0 bases, and the germline ends lie 6 bases apart. The source of the sample is a study of blood T cell repertoires in COVID-19 (dated by TCRdb to the early 2020s). About the full investigation: Collaborator samples came from the United States, Italy and Spain and covered acute and convalescent phases of COVID-19. The material from the prospective study consisted of cDNA or gDNA derived from T cells, B-cell-depleted T cells, or PBMCs. The dataset comprised deeply sampled blood TCRbeta repertoires from subjects exposed to, actively infected with, or recovered from COVID-19. The repertoires were released in a freely available public database intended as a resource for research on the immune response to SARS-CoV-2. Samples came from the ongoing ImmuneRACE study (first 160 participants) plus 1,254 subjects from 6 global collaborators. Nearly every sample came with metadata listing a de-identified subject ID, COVID-19 status, age in years and sex. Where available, HLA class I and class II types were taken from metadata supplied by the sample provider and were not determined by assay-based typing. Overall study results and their limits: The quantity of clinical and demographic metadata differed by source and by participant and was supplied without curation.

The immunoSEQ Assay, a bias-controlled multiplex PCR, was used to amplify TCRbeta CDR3 regions from genomic DNA. Per the authors' processing: Nucleated cell counts per sample were estimated from amplification of reference gene primers within the assay. Sequence reads were collapsed and filtered to measure the absolute abundance of every unique TCRbeta CDR3 rearrangement. For each sample, productive Simpson clonality was calculated as the square root of Simpson's diversity index over productive rearrangements. As stored in TCRdb, this immuneACCESS dataset retains in-frame rearrangements with V and J assigned. A fraction of the clones does not appear; measured against another copy, unresolved V genes explain less than half of the discrepancy, and the remainder lacks a known reason. Clone size and the V and J calls come from that table; the DNA yielded D and trimming. The sample profile shows under 200,000 clones; roughly 82% of them were found once. The ten largest clones represent about 11% of the sample.

Participants in the prospective study were aged roughly 18 to 100 years, lived in about two dozen United States geographic areas, and enrolled through a virtual design. To assign participants to cohorts, the prospective study relied on clinical history that participants themselves reported in a screening survey and a study questionnaire. Recovered participants in ImmuneRACE Cohort 3 were defined by two consecutive negative NP/OP PCR tests, clearance by a healthcare professional, or resolution of symptoms. Mobile phlebotomists in the prospective study collected whole blood, serum and a nasopharyngeal or oropharyngeal swab from every participant. Prospective study participants could optionally give additional blood draws and questionnaires over a 2-month period. Prospective study blood samples were shipped either frozen or at room temperature before DNA extraction.

The chain is encoded by TRBV7-2 joined to TRBJ2-1, with no confidently assigned D gene. The TCR originated in a man in his forties or fifties who had recovered from COVID-19. Sequencing used PBMCs or T cells enriched from blood (not recorded which). The DNA reads TGTGCCAGCAGCTTAGCGCGAGGCTCCTACAATGAGCAGTTCTTC. Its amino acids are CASSLARGSYNEQFF.